This T cell receptor beta chain was documented in a study of blood T cell repertoires in COVID-19. Study summary: The cDNA or gDNA used as material had been derived from T cells, B-cell-depleted T cells, or PBMCs.

Study members were between about 18 and 100 years old and lived in 24 US regions. Self-reported history from a screening survey and questionnaire set each donor's cohort. Profiling relied on immunoSEQ multiplex PCR, and the TCRdb table lists in-frame clones only, not all of them. Of about 430,000 clones in the sample, approximately 91% were seen once. The CDR3 is 16 amino acids. V was clipped by 5 bases and J by 4 bases, with 20 bases between them. Germline CDR1 reads SGHVS; CDR2 reads FNYEAQ. The V and J genes are TRBV7-6 and TRBJ1-2, with a weak D call TRBD1 (5 bases). The TCR originated in a woman younger than 30 who had been exposed to COVID-19. Sequencing was performed on PBMCs or T cells enriched from blood (not recorded which). CDR3 region: CASSPSGGRLVYGYTF. CDR3 coding DNA: TGTGCCAGCAGCCCCTCCGGGGGACGATTGGTCTATGGCTACACCTTC. The whole variable domain, remainder taken from reference TRBV7-6 and TRBJ1-2, is GAGVSQSPRYKVTKRGQDVALRCDPISGHVSLYWYRQALGQGPEFLTYFNYEAQQDKSGLPNDRFSAERPEGSISTLTIQRTEQRDSAMYRCASSPSGGRLVYGYTFGSGTRLTVV.